The sequence of this T cell receptor beta chain was determined in a study of blood T cell repertoires in COVID-19. The wider study: In each case, the material was cDNA or gDNA derived from T cells, B-cell-depleted T cells, or PBMCs.

V lost 3 bases and J lost 7; bases outside the gene matches: 6. CDR1 is WSHSY, CDR2 SAAADI, per germline. The CDR3 length is 15 residues. How the authors handled the data: Amplified reference gene primers provided the basis for estimating nucleated cell counts. Profiled with immunoSEQ multiplex PCR; TCRdb holds only in-frame clones, not every one. The V and J calls and clone size come from that table; D and trimming were worked out from the DNA. The profile shows around 94,000 clones, around 90% of them singletons. Sequences were obtained from peripheral blood. The chain carries TRBV10-2 and TRBJ1-6; 7 bases match TRBD1. This TCR was sampled from a middle-aged man with active or convalescent COVID-19. The CDR3 protein is CASSDGQVGNSPLHF. The CDR3 coding sequence is TGCGCCAGCAGTGATGGACAGGTTGGGAATTCACCCCTCCACTTT.